This T cell receptor beta chain was captured in a study of shared clonotypes between healthy human individuals. Sorted-subset replicate PCRs used 200 to 250 ng DNA, some 33,000 T cell genomes. Original analysis: Quality scores were absent from the junction-only immunoSEQ sequences, so filtering differed. The protocol was immunoSEQ multiplex PCR, while the TCRdb copy is restricted to in-frame clones and leaves out a portion. The V and J calls and clone size were taken over from that table, and D and trimming were inferred from the DNA. The data hold 2 million to 2.5 million clones, with about 94% observed a single time. CDR1 and CDR2 from the germline V gene are MDHEN and SYDVKM. The V gene lost 6 bases and the J gene lost 4 bases, with 9 bases spanning the gap. The CDR3 sequence is 12 residues long. CD45RO negativity and positive selection for CCR7 defined naive CD8 cells, a population that excluded terminally differentiated effector memory CD45RA+ cells.

This rearrangement joins TRBV28 to TRBJ2-5; D is possibly TRBD1 (5 bases). The sequence was collected from a man between 18 and 29 years old in good health. The sequencing input was naive CD8+ T cells sorted from blood. The CDR3 protein is CASSDRTETQYF. The CDR3 DNA follows: TGTGCCAGCAGCGACAGAACAGAGACCCAGTACTTC.